Presented here are 7 T cell receptor beta chains from one specimen sequenced in a study of beta chain features in type 1 diabetes. Study observations and caveats: TCRB CDR3s were moderately but significantly shorter in Type 1 diabetes patients in all four CD4+ subsets.

Their antigen targets remain unknown. As every portion of the isolated RNA was reverse transcribed, the sequencing read expressed TCRB transcripts. TCRdb keeps only in-frame clones here, not all; method: immunoSEQ multiplex PCR. In the table there are 150,000 to 200,000 clones, almost 65% of which are singletons. Sequencing used naive CD4+ T cells from blood. The receptors stem from a man aged 25 to 40 with type 1 diabetes.

The gene calls are TRBV4-3 and TRBJ2-2; D is unclear. CDR3 length: 14 amino acids. Trimming cost V 3 bases and J 5 bases, with 10 bases left between them. CDR1 and CDR2 (germline): LGHNA, YSLEER. Written as DNA, the CDR3 is TGCGCCAGCAGCCAGACCAGAAGTACCGGGGAGCTGTTTTTT. It is translated as CASSQTRSTGELFF.

This chain links TRBV27 with TRBJ2-1; TRBD2 matches 10 bases. Germline CDR1 reads MNHEY; CDR2 reads SMNVEV (reference sequence). The CDR3 has 16 residues. The J segment lost 6 bases and the V segment lost 2 bases, leaving 7 bases of the junction unmatched. The CDR3 loop is CASSLALTSGVNEQFF. The CDR3 nucleotides read TGTGCCAGCAGTTTAGCGCTTACTAGCGGGGTCAATGAGCAGTTCTTC.

The rearrangement links TRBV29-1 to TRBJ2-5, with 8 nucleotides matching TRBD2. The CDR3 runs to 12 residues. Germline V gene sequence: CDR1 SQVTM, CDR2 ANQGSEA. Losses at the gene ends were 4 bases for V and 10 bases for J; bases not matched to a gene: 8. CDR3 DNA: TGCAGCGTTGTGACGGGGGGGACTTTCCAGTACTTC. Translation: CSVVTGGTFQYF.

The CDR3 nucleotides read TGTGCCAGCGGGGCTTCTGGGGACACCGGGGAGCTGTTTTTT. Protein product: CASGASGDTGELFF. This sequence joins TRBV7-9 and TRBJ2-2; possible D gene TRBD1, 5 bases. Germline CDR1 reads SEHNR; CDR2 reads FQNEAQ (reference sequence). The CDR3 consists of 14 residues. V shed 8 bases and J shed 3 bases, with 13 bases lying between them.

This sequence joins TRBV7-9 and TRBJ2-7, with TRBD1 matching over 10 bases. Germline V gene data show CDR1 as SEHNR and CDR2 as FQNEAQ (reference sequence). The CDR3 runs 15 residues. V lost 5 bases and J lost 3; bases outside the gene matches: 7. CDR3 amino acids: CASSIPGQGIYEQYF. The CDR3 DNA is TGTGCCAGCAGCATTCCGGGACAGGGGATCTACGAGCAGTACTTC.

The genes are TRBV29-1 and TRBJ1-5; 7 nucleotides match TRBD1. This CDR3 region has 14 residues. The V gene end was trimmed by 4 bases and the J gene end by 3 bases; junction bases not matched to a gene: 6. Germline CDR1 is SQVTM and CDR2 is ANQGSEA. For the CDR3, the DNA is TGCAGCGTTGGGGGAGGGGGCTTCAATCAGCCCCAGCATTTT. It specifies CSVGGGGFNQPQHF. Supplemented by reference TRBV29-1 and TRBJ1-5, the full variable domain reads SAVISQKPSRDICQRGTSLTIQCQVDSQVTMMFWYRQQPGQSLTLIATANQGSEATYESGFVIDKFPISRPNLTFSTLTVSNMSPEDSSIYLCSVGGGGFNQPQHFGDGTRLSIL.

The CDR3 bases are TGCAGCGTCCCTCGGCTAGGCCAGGCAAGGGACACTGAAGCTTTCTTT. Its protein product is CSVPRLGQARDTEAFF. The chain is built from TRBV29-1 and TRBJ1-1, with D uncertain. The CDR3 spans 16 residues. Germline V CDR1 and CDR2: SQVTM, ANQGSEA. V gave up 6 bases and J gave up 3 bases, with 23 bases separating them.